This T cell receptor (beta chain) was sequenced in a study of T cell responses to AZD1222 COVID-19 vaccine. Study-wide findings and caveats: Donors, mostly white British, included more females; clonal diversity was possibly underestimated. Spike-specific TCR depth and breadth grew after two AZD1222 doses.

Measured with immunoSEQ multiplex PCR; TCRdb has only the in-frame clones, and not every one. The table includes under 70,000 clones, 80% to 90% detected once. Germline CDR1 GTSNPN, CDR2 SVGIG (reference sequence). V dropped 3 bases and J dropped 8; count of bases not matched to a gene: 6. The CDR3 is made up of 12 amino acids. About this clone itself: Its antigen is currently unknown.

The clonotype was recovered from an adult who received the AZD1222 COVID-19 vaccine. J is TRBJ1-2 and V is TRBV30; 7 nucleotides align to TRBD1. The source material was peripheral blood, sampled 28 days after the second AZD1222 dose. The CDR3 DNA follows: TGTGCCTGGAGGCCAGGGGGTGGGGGCTACACCTTC. It is translated as CAWRPGGGGYTF.